This TCR beta chain was captured in a study of siplizumab effects on memory and regulatory T cells. This CDR3 has 14 residues. Germline-derived CDR1 and CDR2 are SNHLY and FYNNEI. V shed 6 bases and J 2 bases; nucleotides not matched to a gene: 3. Assay used: immunoSEQ multiplex PCR; TCRdb lists only in-frame clones, some missing. This sample carries tens of thousands of clones, 95% of them seen once, and the ten largest clones take less than 20%. This sequence originates from a human donor in good health. This chain connects TRBV2 to TRBJ1-5; 8 bases match TRBD1. Sequencing used CD8+ T cells sorted from blood. The CDR3 reads CASRTGVGNQPQHF. The CDR3 DNA reads as TGTGCCAGCAGGACAGGGGTCGGCAATCAGCCCCAGCATTTT.